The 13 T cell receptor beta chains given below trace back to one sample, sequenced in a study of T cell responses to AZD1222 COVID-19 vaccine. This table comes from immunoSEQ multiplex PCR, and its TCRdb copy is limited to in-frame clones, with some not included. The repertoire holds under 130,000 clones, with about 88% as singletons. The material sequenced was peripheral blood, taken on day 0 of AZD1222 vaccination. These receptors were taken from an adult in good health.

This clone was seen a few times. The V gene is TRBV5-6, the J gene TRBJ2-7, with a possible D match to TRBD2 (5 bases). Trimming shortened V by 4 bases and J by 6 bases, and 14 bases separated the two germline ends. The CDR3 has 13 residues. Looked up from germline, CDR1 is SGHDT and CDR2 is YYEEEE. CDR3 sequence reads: CASSLRPAGEQYF. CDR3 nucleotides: TGTGCCAGCAGCCTTCGGCCCGCGGGCGAGCAGTACTTC.

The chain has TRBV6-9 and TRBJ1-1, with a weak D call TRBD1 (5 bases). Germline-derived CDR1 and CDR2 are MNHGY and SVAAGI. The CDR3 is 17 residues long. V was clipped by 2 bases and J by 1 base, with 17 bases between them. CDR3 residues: CASSYRDSWEGNTEAFF. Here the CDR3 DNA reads TGTGCCAGCAGTTATAGGGACTCCTGGGAGGGGAACACTGAAGCTTTCTTT.

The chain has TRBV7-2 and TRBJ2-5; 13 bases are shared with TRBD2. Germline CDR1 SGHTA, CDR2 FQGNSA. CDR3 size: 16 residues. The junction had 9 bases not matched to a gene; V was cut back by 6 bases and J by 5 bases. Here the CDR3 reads CASRPTSGRAQETQYF. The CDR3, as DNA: TGTGCCAGCAGGCCTACTAGCGGGAGGGCCCAGGAGACCCAGTACTTC.

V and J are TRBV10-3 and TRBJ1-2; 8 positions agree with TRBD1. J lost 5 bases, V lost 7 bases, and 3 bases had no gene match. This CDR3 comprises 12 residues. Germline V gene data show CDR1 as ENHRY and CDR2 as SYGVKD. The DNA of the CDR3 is TGTGCCATCAAGACAGGGGATTATGGCTACACCTTC. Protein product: CAIKTGDYGYTF.

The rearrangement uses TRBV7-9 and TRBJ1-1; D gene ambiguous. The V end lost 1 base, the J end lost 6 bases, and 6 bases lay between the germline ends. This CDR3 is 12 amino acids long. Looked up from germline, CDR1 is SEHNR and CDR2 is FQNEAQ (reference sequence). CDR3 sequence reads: CASSLGTAEAFF. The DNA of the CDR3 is TGTGCCAGCAGCTTAGGAACAGCTGAAGCTTTCTTT. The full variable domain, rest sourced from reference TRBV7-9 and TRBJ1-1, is DTGVSQNPRHKITKRGQNVTFRCDPISEHNRLYWYRQTLGQGPEFLTYFQNEAQLEKSRLLSDRFSAERPKGSFSTLEIQRTEQGDSAMYLCASSLGTAEAFFGQGTRLTVV.

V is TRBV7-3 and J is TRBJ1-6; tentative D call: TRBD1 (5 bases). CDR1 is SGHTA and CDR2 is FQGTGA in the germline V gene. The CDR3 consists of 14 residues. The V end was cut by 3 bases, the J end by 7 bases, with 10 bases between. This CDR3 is CASSLDTLNSPLHF. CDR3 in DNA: TGTGCCAGCAGCTTGGACACCCTGAATTCACCCCTCCACTTT.

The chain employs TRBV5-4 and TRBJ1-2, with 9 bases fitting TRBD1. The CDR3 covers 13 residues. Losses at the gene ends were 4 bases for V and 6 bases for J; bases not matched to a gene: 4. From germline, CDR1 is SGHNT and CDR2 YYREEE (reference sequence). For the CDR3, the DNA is TGTGCCAGCAGCCTACAGGGGGCCGATGGCTACACCTTC. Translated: CASSLQGADGYTF. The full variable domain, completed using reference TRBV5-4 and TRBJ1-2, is ETGVTQSPTHLIKTRGQQVTLRCSSQSGHNTVSWYQQALGQGPQFIFQYYREEENGRGNFPPRFSGLQFPNYSSELNVNALELDDSALYLCASSLQGADGYTFGSGTRLTVV.

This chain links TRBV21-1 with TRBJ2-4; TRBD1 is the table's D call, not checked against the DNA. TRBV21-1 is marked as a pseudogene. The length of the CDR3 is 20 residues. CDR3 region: CASSKYRTGGSTLAKNIQYF. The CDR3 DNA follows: TGTGCCAGCAGCAAATACCGGACAGGGGGCTCGACACTAGCCAAAAACATTCAGTACTTC.

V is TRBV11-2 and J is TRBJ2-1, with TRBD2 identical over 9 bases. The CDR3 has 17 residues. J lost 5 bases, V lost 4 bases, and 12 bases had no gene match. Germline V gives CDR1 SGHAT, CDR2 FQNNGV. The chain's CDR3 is CASSSGGGTSSNNEQFF. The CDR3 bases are TGTGCCAGCAGCTCCGGGGGTGGGACTAGCAGCAACAATGAGCAGTTCTTC.

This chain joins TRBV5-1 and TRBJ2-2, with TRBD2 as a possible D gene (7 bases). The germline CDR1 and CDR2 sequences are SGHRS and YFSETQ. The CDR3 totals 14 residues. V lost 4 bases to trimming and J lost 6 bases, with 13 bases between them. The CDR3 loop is CASSTGTTSGELFF. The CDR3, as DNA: TGCGCCAGCAGCACAGGGACTACCTCCGGGGAGCTGTTTTTT.

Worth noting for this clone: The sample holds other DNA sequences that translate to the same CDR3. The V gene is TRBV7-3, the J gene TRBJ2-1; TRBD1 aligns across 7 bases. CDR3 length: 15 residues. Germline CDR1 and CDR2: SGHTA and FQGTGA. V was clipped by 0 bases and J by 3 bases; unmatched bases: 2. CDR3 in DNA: TGTGCCAGCAGCTTAACTCGGGACAGCTACAATGAGCAGTTCTTC. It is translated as CASSLTRDSYNEQFF.

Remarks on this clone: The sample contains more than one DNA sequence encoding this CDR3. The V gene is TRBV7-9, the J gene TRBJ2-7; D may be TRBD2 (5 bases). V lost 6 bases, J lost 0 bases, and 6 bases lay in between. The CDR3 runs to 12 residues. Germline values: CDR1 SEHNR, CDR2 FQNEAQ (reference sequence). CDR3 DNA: TGTGCCAGCAGGAGGGACTCCTACGAGCAGTACTTC. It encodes CASRRDSYEQYF. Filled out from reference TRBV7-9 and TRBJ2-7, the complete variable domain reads DTGVSQNPRHKITKRGQNVTFRCDPISEHNRLYWYRQTLGQGPEFLTYFQNEAQLEKSRLLSDRFSAERPKGSFSTLEIQRTEQGDSAMYLCASRRDSYEQYFGPGTRLTVT.

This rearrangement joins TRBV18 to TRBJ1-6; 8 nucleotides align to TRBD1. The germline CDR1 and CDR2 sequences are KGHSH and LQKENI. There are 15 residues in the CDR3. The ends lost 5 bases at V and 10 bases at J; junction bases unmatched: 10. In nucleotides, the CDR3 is TGTGCCAGCTCAGCGCAGGGGGCTTCGGACTCACCCCTCCACTTT. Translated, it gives CASSAQGASDSPLHF.